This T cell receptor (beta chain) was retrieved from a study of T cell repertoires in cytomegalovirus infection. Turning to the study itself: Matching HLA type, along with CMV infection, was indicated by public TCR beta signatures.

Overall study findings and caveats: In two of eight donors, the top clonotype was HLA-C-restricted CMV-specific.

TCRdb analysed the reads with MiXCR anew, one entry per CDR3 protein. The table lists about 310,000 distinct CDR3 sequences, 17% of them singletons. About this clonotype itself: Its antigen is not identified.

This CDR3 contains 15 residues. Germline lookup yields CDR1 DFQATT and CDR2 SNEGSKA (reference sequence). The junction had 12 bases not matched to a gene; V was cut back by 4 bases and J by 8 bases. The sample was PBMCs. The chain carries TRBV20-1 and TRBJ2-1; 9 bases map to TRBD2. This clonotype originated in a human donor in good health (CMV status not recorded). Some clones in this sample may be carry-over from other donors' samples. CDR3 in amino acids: CSAIPGTSSVDEQFF. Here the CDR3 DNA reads TGCAGTGCTATCCCCGGGACTAGCTCTGTCGATGAGCAGTTCTTC.